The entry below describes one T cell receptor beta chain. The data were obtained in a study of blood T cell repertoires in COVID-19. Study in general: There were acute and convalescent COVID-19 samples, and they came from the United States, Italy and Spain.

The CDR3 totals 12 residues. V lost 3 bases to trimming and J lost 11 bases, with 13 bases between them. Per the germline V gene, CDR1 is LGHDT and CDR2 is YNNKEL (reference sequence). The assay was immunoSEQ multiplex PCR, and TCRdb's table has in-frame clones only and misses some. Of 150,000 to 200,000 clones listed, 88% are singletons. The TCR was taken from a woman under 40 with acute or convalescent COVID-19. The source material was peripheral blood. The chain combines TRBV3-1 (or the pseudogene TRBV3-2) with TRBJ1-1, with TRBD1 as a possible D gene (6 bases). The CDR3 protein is CASSHPGTNAFF. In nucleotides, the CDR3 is TGTGCCAGCAGCCACCCCGGGACAAATGCTTTCTTT.